Shown below are 17 T cell receptor beta chains from a single sample sequenced in a study of T cells in Graves' hyperthyroidism and ophthalmopathy. From RNA transcripts, TCR beta CDR3 regions were amplified. Initially, a first-round RT-PCR of the TCR CDR3 employed the HTBI primer set. TCRdb reanalysed the multiplex PCR reads using MiXCR and keeps one entry per CDR3 protein. This sample carries around 800,000 distinct CDR3 sequences, 38% of them seen once, and the ten largest clones take over 8%. The specimen was blood. The receptors derive from a man younger than 35 with Graves' hyperthyroidism.

V is TRBV20-1 and J is TRBJ2-7; the D gene is possibly TRBD2 (6 bases). V lost 3 bases to trimming and J lost 2 bases, with 11 bases between them. This CDR3 has 13 amino acids. Germline CDR1 DFQATT, CDR2 SNEGSKA (reference sequence). The CDR3 region is CSASPGLAYEQYF. Here the CDR3 DNA reads TGCAGTGCTAGTCCGGGACTCGCCTACGAGCAGTACTTC.

There are many counts of this clonotype. The V gene is TRBV15, the J gene TRBJ1-6; D unresolved. CDR3 size: 15 residues. The V and J ends lost 0 bases and 7 bases respectively, with 10 bases between them. Germline CDR1 is LNHNV and CDR2 is YYDKDF (reference sequence). CDR3 nucleotides: TGTGCCACCAGCAGAGATCCGGATGGGAATTCACCCCTCCACTTT. Translating it yields CATSRDPDGNSPLHF.

The chain carries TRBV5-6 and TRBJ2-7; D not certain. CDR3 length: 15 amino acids. With 4 bases removed from V and 1 base from J, the gap between germline ends came to 15 bases. Looked up from germline, CDR1 is SGHDT and CDR2 is YYEEEE. CDR3 sequence reads: CASSPTMDRSYEQYF. CDR3 in DNA: TGTGCCAGCAGCCCCACGATGGATCGGTCCTACGAGCAGTACTTC.

As DNA, the CDR3 is TGCAGTGCTCACGGGGGAGAGGTCGGGGAGCTGTTTTTT. This codes for CSAHGGEVGELFF. This chain connects TRBV20-1 to TRBJ2-2; D is possibly TRBD2 (6 bases). The CDR3 runs to 13 residues. The V and J ends lost 5 bases and 7 bases respectively, with 14 bases between them. CDR1 DFQATT and CDR2 SNEGSKA come from the germline V gene (reference sequence).

Worth noting for this clonotype: With a much larger clone just one base away, this may be a read error. The V gene is TRBV15, the J gene TRBJ1-1, with D possibly matching TRBD1 (5 bases). The CDR3 length is 13 residues. Germline loops: CDR1 LNHNV, CDR2 YYDKDF (reference sequence). V was pared by 5 bases and J by 5 bases, with 12 bases between. In DNA, the CDR3 is TGTGCCACCAGCGACTCAGGGTGGACTGAAGCTTTCTTT. Its protein is CATSDSGWTEAFF.

J is TRBJ1-1 and V is TRBV20-1, with D tentatively TRBD1 (6 bases). From germline, CDR1 is DFQATT and CDR2 SNEGSKA (reference sequence). The CDR3 sequence is 19 residues long. V lost 5 bases and J 3 bases, leaving 31 bases between the germline ends. The CDR3: CSAARTTGRDWRRDTEAFF. The DNA for the CDR3 is TGCAGTGCTGCCCGTACCACAGGGCGGGATTGGAGAAGGGACACTGAAGCTTTCTTT.

This clonotype was observed many times. The chain couples TRBV29-1 to TRBJ2-5, with 8 nucleotides matching TRBD2. This CDR3 region has 15 residues. Germline lookup yields CDR1 SQVTM and CDR2 ANQGSEA. Losses at the gene ends were 4 bases for V and 7 bases for J; bases not matched to a gene: 14. The CDR3 region is CSVGGFGRAGGTQYF. In DNA form, the CDR3 reads TGCAGCGTTGGCGGGTTCGGGAGGGCCGGGGGGACCCAGTACTTC.

The chain combines TRBV20-1 with TRBJ1-5, with TRBD1 matching over 11 bases. Germline loops: CDR1 DFQATT, CDR2 SNEGSKA (reference sequence). The CDR3 totals 14 residues. After removal of 5 bases from V and 6 bases from J, the junction contained 6 bases not matched to a gene. The CDR3 loop is CSAWPGQGGQPQHF. The CDR3, as DNA: TGCAGTGCTTGGCCGGGACAGGGGGGTCAGCCCCAGCATTTT.

This clonotype was picked up many times. The chain has TRBV29-1 and TRBJ2-7, with 9 bases aligning to TRBD1. In germline, CDR1 is SQVTM, CDR2 ANQGSEA. V shed 7 bases and J 7 bases; nucleotides not matched to a gene: 14. This CDR3 comprises 14 residues. The CDR3 region has the DNA TGCAGCGCCGTCGTACAGGGGGCAACATCTGAGCAGTACTTC. Translated, it gives CSAVVQGATSEQYF.

This chain joins TRBV25-1 and TRBJ1-3, with D maybe TRBD1 (6 bases). Germline values: CDR1 MGHDK, CDR2 SYGVNS. Trimming took off 5 bases at V and 0 bases at J, with 14 bases between the two ends. CDR3 length: 16 amino acids. The CDR3 here is CASSSAGTPSGNTIYF. The DNA of the CDR3 is TGTGCCAGCAGTTCAGCCGGGACACCCTCTGGAAACACCATATATTTT.

This clonotype showed up many times. J is TRBJ1-6 and V is TRBV12-3 or TRBV12-4, with D possibly matching TRBD1 (5 bases). The V end was cut by 11 bases, the J end by 6 bases, with 14 bases between. This CDR3 spans 13 amino acids. The CDR3 reads CASWKGLNSPLHF. CDR3 nucleotides: TGTGCCTCATGGAAGGGACTTAATTCACCCCTCCACTTT.

The rearrangement uses TRBV15 and TRBJ2-5; D assignment may be TRBD1 or TRBD2 (6 bases each). The germline V gene has CDR1 LNHNV and CDR2 YYDKDF (reference sequence). V was shortened by 0 bases and J by 5 bases, with 16 bases between the two germline ends. There are 16 residues in the CDR3. CDR3 residues: CATSRDSRGVGETQYF. CDR3 in DNA: TGTGCCACCAGCAGAGATTCGAGGGGGGTAGGGGAGACCCAGTACTTC.

To note about this clonotype: A clone one base away is much larger, so this may be a read error. The V gene is TRBV29-1, the J gene TRBJ1-1; D is uncertain. Looked up from germline, CDR1 is SQVTM and CDR2 is ANQGSEA. The V and J ends lost 7 bases and 4 bases respectively, with 16 bases between them. The CDR3 totals 13 residues. CDR3 region: CSALYSRGTEAFF. DNA of the CDR3: TGCAGCGCCCTCTACTCCCGGGGCACTGAAGCTTTCTTT.

In this sample, this clonotype turned up once. The junction and the germline gene differ at one end; a read error may be behind it. This chain connects TRBV7-9 to TRBJ1-3; D is possibly TRBD1 (5 bases). CDR1 SEHNR and CDR2 FQNEAQ come from the germline V gene (reference sequence). The CDR3 contains 15 residues. The CDR3: CASSYGTSGGNSIYF. The CDR3 DNA reads as TGTGCCAGCTCCTACGGGACTAGCGGGGGAAACTCCATATATTTT.

This chain connects TRBV20-1 to TRBJ2-7; 11 positions agree with TRBD1. After removal of 2 bases from V and 6 bases from J, the junction contained 6 bases not matched to a gene. The CDR3 is made up of 14 amino acids. Germline assignment: CDR1 DFQATT and CDR2 SNEGSKA (reference sequence). In DNA form, the CDR3 reads TGCAGTGCTAGAATACCGGGACAGGGGGGCGAGCAGTACTTC. It translates to CSARIPGQGGEQYF.

This clonotype came up many times. This chain links TRBV7-2 with TRBJ2-5; 9 nucleotides agree with TRBD1. J was trimmed by 4 bases and V by 5 bases; bases with no gene match: 11. CDR3 length equals 16 residues. From germline, CDR1 is SGHTA and CDR2 FQGNSA. Written as DNA, the CDR3 is TGTGCCAGCAGCCCACACAGGGGGCAAGTTCCAGAGACCCAGTACTTC. As protein: CASSPHRGQVPETQYF.

In DNA form, the CDR3 reads TGTGCCAGCAGTTTAGGACCCACTCCGACCAATCAGCCCCAGCATTTT. It is translated as CASSLGPTPTNQPQHF. This chain links TRBV12-3 or TRBV12-4 with TRBJ1-5; D gene unclear. This CDR3 is 16 amino acids long. Trimming shortened V by 1 base and J by 3 bases, and 13 bases separated the two germline ends.